This TCR beta chain was recovered during a study of blood T cell repertoires in COVID-19. Looking at the study overall: Material from acute and convalescent COVID-19 was sourced from the United States, Italy and Spain. Sample material is recorded as cDNA or gDNA derived from T cells, B-cell-depleted T cells, or PBMCs.

Original methodology: Estimation of nucleated cell counts was performed using reference gene primer amplification. Produced via immunoSEQ multiplex PCR; TCRdb's table is partial and in-frame only. V, J and clone size derive from that table, while D and trimming were established from the DNA sequence. In the table there are about 40,000 clones, approximately 88% of which are singletons. The germline CDR1 and CDR2 sequences are SQVTM and ANQGSEA. The CDR3 has 13 residues. V was trimmed by 4 bases and J by 3 bases, leaving 12 bases between them. The chain is built from TRBV29-1 and TRBJ1-1; D might be TRBD1 (5 bases). The clonotype was recovered from a man aged 45-60 years with active or convalescent COVID-19. Sequenced: peripheral blood. CDR3 region: CSVAGHPDTEAFF. CDR3 sequence (DNA): TGCAGCGTTGCAGGGCACCCGGACACTGAAGCTTTCTTT.